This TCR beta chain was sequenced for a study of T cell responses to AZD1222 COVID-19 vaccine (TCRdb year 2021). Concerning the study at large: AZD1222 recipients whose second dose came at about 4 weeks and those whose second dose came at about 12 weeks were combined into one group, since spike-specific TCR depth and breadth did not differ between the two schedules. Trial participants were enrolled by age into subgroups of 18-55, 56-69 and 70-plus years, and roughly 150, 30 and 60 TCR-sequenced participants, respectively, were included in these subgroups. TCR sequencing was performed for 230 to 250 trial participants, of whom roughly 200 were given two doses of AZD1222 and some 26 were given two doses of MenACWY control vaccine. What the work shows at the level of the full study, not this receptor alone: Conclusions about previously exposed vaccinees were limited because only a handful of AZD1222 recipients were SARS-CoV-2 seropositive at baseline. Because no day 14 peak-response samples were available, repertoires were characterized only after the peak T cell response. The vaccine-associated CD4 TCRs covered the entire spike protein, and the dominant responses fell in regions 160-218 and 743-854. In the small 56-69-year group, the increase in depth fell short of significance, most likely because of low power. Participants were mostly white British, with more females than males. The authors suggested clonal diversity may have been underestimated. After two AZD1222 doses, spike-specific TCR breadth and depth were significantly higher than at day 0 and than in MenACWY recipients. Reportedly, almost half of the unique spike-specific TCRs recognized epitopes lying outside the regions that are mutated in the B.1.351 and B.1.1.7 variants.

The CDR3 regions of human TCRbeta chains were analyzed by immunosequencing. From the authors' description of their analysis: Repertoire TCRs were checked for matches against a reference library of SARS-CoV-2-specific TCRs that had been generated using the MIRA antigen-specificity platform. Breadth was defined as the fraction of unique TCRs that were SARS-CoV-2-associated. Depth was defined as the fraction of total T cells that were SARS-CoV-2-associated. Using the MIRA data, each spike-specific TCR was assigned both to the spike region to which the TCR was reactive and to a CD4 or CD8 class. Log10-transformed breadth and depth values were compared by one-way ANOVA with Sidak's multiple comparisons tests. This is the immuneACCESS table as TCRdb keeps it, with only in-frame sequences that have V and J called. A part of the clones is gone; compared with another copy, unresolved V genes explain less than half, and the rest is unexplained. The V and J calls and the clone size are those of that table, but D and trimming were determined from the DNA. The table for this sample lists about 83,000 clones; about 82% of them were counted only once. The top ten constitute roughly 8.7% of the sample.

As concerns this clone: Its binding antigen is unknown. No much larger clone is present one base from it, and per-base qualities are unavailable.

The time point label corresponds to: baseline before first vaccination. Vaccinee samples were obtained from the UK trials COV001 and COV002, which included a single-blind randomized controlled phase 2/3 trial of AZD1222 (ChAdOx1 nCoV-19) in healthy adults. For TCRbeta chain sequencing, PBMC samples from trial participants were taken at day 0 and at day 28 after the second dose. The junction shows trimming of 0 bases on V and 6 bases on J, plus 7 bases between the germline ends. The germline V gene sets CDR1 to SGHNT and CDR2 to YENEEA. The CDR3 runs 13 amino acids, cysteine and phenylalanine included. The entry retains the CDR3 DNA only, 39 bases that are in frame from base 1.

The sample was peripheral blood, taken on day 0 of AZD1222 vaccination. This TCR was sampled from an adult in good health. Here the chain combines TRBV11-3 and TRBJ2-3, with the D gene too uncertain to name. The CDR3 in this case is CASSLDLGDTQYF. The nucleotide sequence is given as TGTGCCAGCAGCTTAGATCTAGGGGATACGCAGTATTTT.